The clone carrying this T cell receptor (beta chain) was detected only a few times. What it binds is unknown. The source of the sample is a study of T cells after yellow fever vaccination. The study's findings and limits: There was a possibility that FACS-sorted repertoires contained abundant clonotypes contaminating from the bulk population. Clones that expanded after primary vaccination mostly reappeared after the booster (less than 98% CD4, 70% to 90% CD8). A small proportion of clonotypes was detected in both the CD4 and CD8 compartments.

Conversion of TCR transcripts into cDNA relied on 5'RACE template switching, which added a universal primer site and UMIs. Each CDR3 protein gets one entry after TCRdb re-called the 5' RACE reads with MiXCR. The sample consists of 310,000 or so distinct CDR3 sequences, around 7% of them appearing once. Trimming removed 6 bases from V and 2 bases from J, with 10 bases in between. CDR3 size: 13 residues. Germline CDR1 and CDR2: MNHEY and SVGEGT. This clonotype originated in a man between 18 and 29 years old who received the YFV17D yellow fever vaccine. This sequence joins TRBV6-2 or TRBV6-3 and TRBJ2-5, with D perhaps TRBD1 (5 bases). Sequencing was performed on PBMCs, taken about 41 days after the first yellow fever vaccination. CDR3 nucleotides: TGTGCCAGCAGCAACAGGTATCAAGAGACCCAGTACTTC. Translated, it gives CASSNRYQETQYF.